This TCR beta chain was captured by sequencing in a study of blood T cell repertoires in COVID-19. For the study at large: Spain, Italy and the United States supplied samples that represented acute and convalescent COVID-19.

In the 2 weeks before study entry, exposed participants met a COVID-19 case, which was PCR-confirmed or clinician-diagnosed. As handled by the study authors: Estimation of nucleated cell counts relied on the amplification of reference gene primers. Using immunoSEQ multiplex PCR, the repertoire was profiled, and TCRdb retains in-frame clones only, with some absent. Clone size and the V and J calls come from that table; the DNA yielded D and trimming. Of approximately 300,000 clones listed, approximately 90% were seen once; the top ten hold roughly 3.9%. This TCR derives from a woman younger than 45 who had been exposed to COVID-19. The material sequenced was PBMCs or T cells enriched from blood (not recorded which).

The CDR3 region is CAISVSGTGSSEQYF. The CDR3 DNA follows: TGTGCCATCAGTGTATCCGGGACAGGGAGTTCTGAGCAGTACTTC. The chain carries TRBV10-3 and TRBJ2-7, with 9 nucleotides matching TRBD1. This CDR3 is 15 amino acids long. Looked up from germline, CDR1 is ENHRY and CDR2 is SYGVKD. J was trimmed by 7 bases and V by 4 bases; bases with no gene match: 11.